This T cell receptor (beta chain) was recorded in a study of cytomegalovirus exposure and HLA in healthy donors. The V end lost 4 bases, the J end lost 7 bases, and 11 bases lay between the germline ends. Germline lookup yields CDR1 MGHDK and CDR2 SYGVNS. This CDR3 is built from 14 residues. Primers included in the PCR were 60 Vbeta and 13 Jbeta primers. Sequencing was performed with immunoSEQ multiplex PCR; in TCRdb, only in-frame clones are kept and a portion is missing. The data show some 120,000 clones, 70% to 85% seen once. Sequencing was performed on PBMCs. This chain connects TRBV25-1 to TRBJ1-6; a possible D gene is TRBD1 (5 bases). The origin of this receptor is a man between 18 and 35 years old in good health and CMV-seronegative. Written as DNA, the CDR3 is TGTGCCAGCAGTGCCGCAGGGCAGAATTCACCCCTCCACTTT. Residues: CASSAAGQNSPLHF.